Sequencing of this T cell receptor beta chain was carried out in a study of T cell repertoires in aging, cancer and after chemotherapy. This CDR3 has 16 amino acids. V was clipped by 3 bases and J by 0 bases, with 12 bases between them. CDR1 and CDR2 (germline): SQVTM, ANQGSEA. TRB rearrangements spanning V, D and J were amplified using mixed TRB-A/B primers. TCRdb processed the multiplex PCR reads anew with MiXCR; each CDR3 protein has one entry. The sample has about 21,000 distinct CDR3 sequences; roughly 37% are singletons. Peripheral blood genomic DNA, not sorted cells or RNA, was the template. By share, this clonotype counts as medium-sized.

The sequencing input was blood. This TCR came from a human donor with a solid tumor. The chain employs TRBV29-1 and TRBJ2-6; D is possibly TRBD1 (5 bases). The DNA for the CDR3 is TGCAGCGTTGAGGGGCAGGCTAGCTCTGGGGCCAACGTCCTGACTTTC. This encodes CSVEGQASSGANVLTF.